This T cell receptor beta chain is drawn from a study of cytomegalovirus exposure and HLA in healthy donors. Regarding the study as a whole: TCR beta V segments were, for the most part, productive about 87% or about 30% of the time in an earlier analysis. Presence/absence analysis assumed near-uniform sequencing depth across donors.

Donors consisted of healthy bone marrow donors. The CDR3 totals 17 residues. CDR1 is SQVTM and CDR2 is ANQGSEA in the germline V gene. Trimming shortened V by 1 base and J by 5 bases, and 22 bases separated the two germline ends. The PCR had 60 Vbeta and 13 Jbeta primers. The assay was immunoSEQ multiplex PCR, and TCRdb's table has in-frame clones only and misses some. The specimen's table records 200,000 to 250,000 clones. Remarks on this clone: Its antigen is as yet unknown.

The TCR was taken from a girl aged 2-15 years in good health and CMV-seropositive. The sample consisted of PBMCs. The V and J genes are TRBV29-1 and TRBJ2-3, with a possible D match to TRBD2 (5 bases). CDR3 loop: CSVEGSRAGHAGDTQYF. The CDR3 nucleotides read TGCAGCGTTGAAGGTAGCCGGGCAGGCCATGCGGGAGATACGCAGTATTTT.